A single sample gave rise to the 20 T cell receptor beta chains below, sequenced in a study of blood T cell repertoires in COVID-19. Data came from immunoSEQ multiplex PCR; TCRdb stores just in-frame clones and leaves some out. The sample holds 40,000 to 55,000 clones, about nine tenths seen once. Material for sequencing was peripheral blood. Receptor source: a man in his 70s with active COVID-19.

The V gene is TRBV2, the J gene TRBJ1-1; D unresolved. This CDR3 is built from 13 residues. V lost 6 bases to trimming and J lost 1 base, with 9 bases between them. The germline gives CDR1 SNHLY, CDR2 FYNNEI. CDR3 residues: CASRSSRNTEAFF. The CDR3, as DNA: TGTGCCAGCAGGAGTAGTAGGAACACTGAAGCTTTCTTT.

The V gene is TRBV19, the J gene TRBJ2-7; 7 bases are shared with TRBD1. The length of the CDR3 is 14 residues. J gave up 4 bases and V 5 bases, and 8 bases lay outside the gene matches. Looked up from germline, CDR1 is LNHDA and CDR2 is SQIVND (reference sequence). The CDR3 DNA follows: TGTGCCAGTAGTGACCAGGGGGAAAGGTACGAGCAGTACTTC. It specifies CASSDQGERYEQYF.

The rearrangement joins TRBV4-1 to TRBJ1-1; D is unresolved. The CDR3 runs to 14 residues. Trimming cost V 0 bases and J 10 bases, with 15 bases left between them. Germline CDR1 is MGHRA and CDR2 is YSYEKL. The CDR3 region has the DNA TGCGCCAGCAGCCAAGACGCCAGACTTCACGCAGCTTTCTTT. This encodes CASSQDARLHAAFF.

This chain connects TRBV5-1 to TRBJ2-5, with 8 bases identical to TRBD2. After removal of 0 bases from V and 2 bases from J, the junction contained 6 bases not matched to a gene. The CDR3 is 16 amino acids. Germline CDR1 is SGHRS and CDR2 is YFSETQ. The DNA of the CDR3 is TGCGCCAGCAGCTTGGTTGCGGGGGGTCTACAAGAGACCCAGTACTTC. Its protein product is CASSLVAGGLQETQYF. The full variable domain, completed using reference TRBV5-1 and TRBJ2-5, is KAGVTQTPRYLIKTRGQQVTLSCSPISGHRSVSWYQQTPGQGLQFLFEYFSETQRNKGNFPGRFSGRQFSNSRSEMNVSTLELGDSALYLCASSLVAGGLQETQYFGPGTRLLVL.

The chain is built from TRBV7-9 and TRBJ1-4, with unresolved D. In germline, CDR1 is SEHNR, CDR2 FQNEAQ (reference sequence). This CDR3 is built from 13 residues. With 6 bases removed from V and 3 bases from J, the gap between germline ends came to 8 bases. The CDR3 nucleotides are TGTGCCAGCAGTTCGGTCTCTAATGAAAAACTGTTTTTT. Residues: CASSSVSNEKLFF.

The V call is TRBV27, the J call TRBJ1-2; a weak D match, TRBD1 (6 bases). Deletions cut 4 bases from V and 4 bases from J, with 10 bases between. CDR1 and CDR2 from the germline V gene are MNHEY and SMNVEV (reference sequence). This CDR3 has 13 residues. The DNA for the CDR3 is TGTGCCAGCAGTTCCCCAGGGGCCTATGGCTACACCTTC. Its protein is CASSSPGAYGYTF.

The V gene is TRBV3-1 (or the pseudogene TRBV3-2), the J gene TRBJ2-5; D is possibly TRBD2 (6 bases). Germline V gene data show CDR1 as LGHDT and CDR2 as YNNKEL (reference sequence). The CDR3 has 14 residues. Trimming took 0 bases from V and 5 from J, leaving 10 bases between them. Here the CDR3 DNA reads TGTGCCAGCAGCCAAGACGTTGGAGGGGAGACCCAGTACTTC. Amino acid sequence: CASSQDVGGETQYF.

The chain recombines TRBV2 with TRBJ2-5; D ambiguous. Germline values: CDR1 SNHLY, CDR2 FYNNEI. The CDR3 is 16 residues long. V was shortened by 0 bases and J by 1 base, with 12 bases between the two germline ends. The DNA for the CDR3 is TGTGCCAGCAGTGAAGCGCTCGGTAACTTCCAAGAGACCCAGTACTTC. Protein product: CASSEALGNFQETQYF.

This clone has just a few counts. V gene TRBV3-1 (or the pseudogene TRBV3-2) combines with J gene TRBJ1-3; 7 bases match TRBD1. CDR1 is LGHDT, CDR2 YNNKEL, per germline (reference sequence). The ends lost 4 bases at V and 3 bases at J; junction bases unmatched: 15. CDR3 length: 18 residues. CDR3: CASSPQGSLDRGGNTIYF. CDR3 nucleotides: TGTGCCAGCAGCCCACAGGGGAGTCTCGACCGAGGTGGAAACACCATATATTTT.

This rearrangement joins TRBV6-6 to TRBJ2-1; TRBD2 is a possible D gene (6 bases). CDR1 and CDR2 (germline): MNHNY, SVGAGI (reference sequence). The CDR3 consists of 16 residues. Between the trimmed V and J ends, which lost 0 bases and 4 bases, there was a span of 13 bases. CDR3 sequence: CASSYSLASKYNEQFF. DNA for the CDR3: TGTGCCAGCAGTTACTCACTAGCCTCTAAATACAATGAGCAGTTCTTC.

CDR3 DNA sequence: TGTGCCAGCAGTCTGACAGGAAATAGCAATCAGCCCCAGCATTTT. Protein: CASSLTGNSNQPQHF. This sequence joins TRBV28 and TRBJ1-5, with D possibly being TRBD1 (6 bases). The germline V gene encodes CDR1 MDHEN and CDR2 SYDVKM. This CDR3 contains 15 residues. With 5 bases removed from V and 0 bases from J, the gap between germline ends came to 11 bases.

A note on this clone: One end of the junction is discordant with germline, which a read error may explain. This chain uses TRBV11-2 with TRBJ2-2; 10 nucleotides match TRBD1. CDR1 SGHAT and CDR2 FQNNGV come from the germline V gene. This CDR3 spans 15 amino acids. CDR3 residues: CASSPWTGGPGELFF. As DNA, the CDR3 is TGTGCCAGCAGCCCCTGGACAGGGGGTCCCGGAGAGCTGTTTTTT. The full variable domain, with the rest looked up from reference TRBV11-2 and TRBJ2-2, is EAGVAQSPRYKIIEKRQSVAFWCNPISGHATLYWYQQILGQGPKLLIQFQNNGVVDDSQLPKDRFSAERLKGVDSTLKIQPAKLEDSAVYLCASSPWTGGPGELFFGEGSRLTVL.

This clone was seen only a few times. The chain uses TRBV5-1 and TRBJ1-3, with unresolved D. The ends were cut back, 4 bases at V and 0 bases at J, with 14 bases in the middle. The germline V gene has CDR1 SGHRS and CDR2 YFSETQ. This CDR3 comprises 16 residues. The CDR3 reads CASSPDTRSSGNTIYF. The DNA of the CDR3 is TGCGCCAGCAGCCCGGATACGAGGAGCTCTGGAAACACCATATATTTT.

The rearrangement links TRBV19 to TRBJ1-2; 10 nucleotides agree with TRBD1. This CDR3 spans 13 amino acids. Germline CDR1 is LNHDA and CDR2 is SQIVND (reference sequence). Germline trimming cut 9 bases from V and 2 bases from J; bases unmatched to any gene: 3. CDR3 sequence reads: CASDRGLNYGYTF. The CDR3 nucleotides are TGTGCCAGCGACAGGGGGCTCAACTATGGCTACACCTTC.

This clone was counted only a few times. The chain employs TRBV3-1 (or the pseudogene TRBV3-2) and TRBJ2-2; D is undetermined. Trimming left V 1 base short and J 0 bases short, with 6 bases between. Germline CDR1 LGHDT, CDR2 YNNKEL (reference sequence). CDR3 length equals 15 residues. The CDR3: CASSQVQANTGELFF. DNA for the CDR3: TGTGCCAGCAGCCAAGTGCAGGCGAACACCGGGGAGCTGTTTTTT.

The chain couples TRBV6-2 or TRBV6-3 to TRBJ1-5; TRBD1 might be the D (6 bases). Trimming removed 0 bases at V and 4 bases at J, with 10 bases between. The CDR3 has 15 residues. Germline CDR1 and CDR2: MNHEY and SVGEGT. The CDR3 is CASSYSGRGNQPQHF. CDR3 DNA: TGTGCCAGCAGTTACTCCGGCAGGGGAAATCAGCCCCAGCATTTT.

This clone was found once. The chain uses TRBV9 and TRBJ2-1, with 9 bases aligning to TRBD2. CDR3 size: 18 residues. The germline gives CDR1 SGDLS, CDR2 YYNGEE. V gave up 0 bases and J gave up 0 bases; unmatched junction bases: 7. CDR3 sequence: CASSVGLAGPSSYNEQFF. The CDR3 DNA follows: TGTGCCAGCAGCGTAGGGCTAGCGGGGCCCAGCTCCTACAATGAGCAGTTCTTC.

The J gene is TRBJ2-3, the V gene TRBV5-8; D not certain. The length of the CDR3 is 14 residues. Germline lookup yields CDR1 SGHTS and CDR2 YDEGEE. V lost 4 bases, J lost 7 bases, and 16 bases lay in between. CDR3 amino acids: CASSPEMAENTQYF. The CDR3 coding sequence is TGTGCCAGCAGCCCGGAGATGGCGGAAAATACGCAGTATTTT.

The chain carries TRBV7-9 and TRBJ2-2; 9 bases fit TRBD2. CDR3 length: 15 amino acids. Germline CDR1 SEHNR, CDR2 FQNEAQ (reference sequence). V was pared by 5 bases and J by 7 bases, with 8 bases of the junction left unmatched. The CDR3 DNA is TGTGCCAGCAGCGGTCAGCGGGGGGAGGTCGGGGAGCTGTTTTTT. It specifies CASSGQRGEVGELFF.

This chain joins TRBV5-1 and TRBJ2-2; 9 bases fit TRBD1. V shed 2 bases and J 6 bases; nucleotides not matched to a gene: 11. The germline gives CDR1 SGHRS, CDR2 YFSETQ. CDR3 length: 17 amino acids. The CDR3 protein is CASSFGPGTGYAGELFF. The CDR3 nucleotides are TGCGCCAGCAGCTTTGGACCCGGGACAGGGTACGCCGGGGAGCTGTTTTTT. Supplemented by reference TRBV5-1 and TRBJ2-2, the full variable domain reads KAGVTQTPRYLIKTRGQQVTLSCSPISGHRSVSWYQQTPGQGLQFLFEYFSETQRNKGNFPGRFSGRQFSNSRSEMNVSTLELGDSALYLCASSFGPGTGYAGELFFGEGSRLTVL.